These T cell receptor beta chains were read from a single sample in a study of T cell responses to AZD1222 COVID-19 vaccine. Some clones are missing from TCRdb's copy, which holds only in-frame ones; the method was immunoSEQ multiplex PCR. Of around 70,000 clones detected, 70% to 90% appear once; the ten largest clones hold roughly 1.2%. The sequencing here drew on peripheral blood, taken 28 days after the second AZD1222 dose. The receptors were sampled from an adult who received the AZD1222 COVID-19 vaccine. The CDR3 runs from the conserved cysteine through the conserved F or W. A D gene is named only where the DNA matches it firmly. Rows may omit the clone size; those that give it use once, few, many or a size class.

CDR3aa,CDR3nt,v_gene,j_gene,d_gene,abundance
CASSPLWNTEAFF,TGTGCCAGCTCACCATTGTGGAACACTGAAGCTTTCTTT,TRBV18,TRBJ1-1,-,-
CASSRRQGRDEQYF,TGTGCCAGTAGTAGACGACAGGGTAGGGACGAGCAGTACTTC,TRBV19,TRBJ2-7,TRBD1,-
CASSPPSVVVGELFF,TGTGCCAGCTCACCACCTAGTGTGGTGGTCGGGGAGCTGTTTTTT,TRBV18,TRBJ2-2,-,-
CASSFAGQGKDTF,TGTGCCAGCAGTTTTGCGGGTCAGGGGAAGGACACCTTC,TRBV12-3/TRBV12-4,TRBJ1-2,-,-
CASSKFVRDF,TGTGCCAGCAGCAAATTTGTTAGGGACTTC,TRBV21-1,TRBJ2-4,-,-
CASRSLPDSHEQFF,TGTGCCAGCAGGTCCCTACCGGACAGCCATGAGCAGTTCTTC,TRBV6-5,TRBJ2-1,-,-
CASSQRTGSEAFF,TGTGCCAGCAGCCAGAGGACAGGGTCTGAAGCTTTCTTT,TRBV3-1/TRBV3-2,TRBJ1-1,TRBD1,-
CSVRGQGADQPQHF,TGCAGCGTCCGGGGACAGGGGGCGGATCAGCCCCAGCATTTT,TRBV29-1,TRBJ1-5,TRBD1,-
CASSLSGNTIYF,TGTGCCAGCAGCTTGTCGGGAAACACCATATATTTT,TRBV5-6,TRBJ1-3,-,-
CASTGRSGYTF,TGTGCCAGCACGGGCAGGAGTGGCTACACCTTC,TRBV6-5,TRBJ1-2,-,once
CASSSPYEQYF,TGTGCCAGCAGCTCGCCCTACGAGCAGTACTTC,TRBV11-1,TRBJ2-7,-,-
CASSQGEQLVSTGELFF,TGTGCCAGCAGTCAGGGGGAGCAACTCGTTAGCACCGGGGAGCTGTTTTTT,TRBV6-6,TRBJ2-2,TRBD1,-
CASSSDRGQQFF,TGTGCCAGTAGTTCGGACAGGGGGCAGCAGTTCTTC,TRBV19,TRBJ2-1,TRBD1,-
CASTPDSLRGNTIYF,TGTGCCAGTACCCCGGACAGCCTACGTGGAAACACCATATATTTT,TRBV19,TRBJ1-3,-,-
CASRRQGAGGEAFF,TGTGCCAGCAGGCGACAGGGGGCGGGAGGTGAAGCTTTCTTT,TRBV6-5,TRBJ1-1,TRBD1,-
CSVGQGEQPQHF,TGCAGCGTTGGACAGGGGGAACAGCCCCAGCATTTT,TRBV29-1,TRBJ1-5,TRBD1,-
CSVEMQGDTEAFF,TGCAGCGTTGAGATGCAGGGTGACACTGAAGCTTTCTTT,TRBV29-1,TRBJ1-1,-,-
CASSVVWQTGMNEQFF,TGTGCCAGCAGCGTAGTGTGGCAAACGGGGATGAATGAGCAGTTCTTC,TRBV9,TRBJ2-1,-,-
CASSIQTANTEAFF,TGTGCCAGCAGCATTCAGACAGCGAACACTGAAGCTTTCTTT,TRBV7-9,TRBJ1-1,-,-
CAWGGRASRGNSPLHF,TGTGCCTGGGGGGGAAGGGCCTCGAGAGGGAATTCACCCCTCCACTTT,TRBV30,TRBJ1-6,-,-
CASSQTRTDTEAFF,TGTGCCAGCAGCCAAACCCGGACGGACACTGAAGCTTTCTTT,TRBV11-2,TRBJ1-1,-,-
CASSYSGGPYEKLFF,TGTGCCAGCAGTTACTCCGGGGGGCCTTATGAAAAACTGTTTTTT,TRBV6-5,TRBJ1-4,-,-
CASSSRKPAGELFF,TGTGCCAGCAGCTCGAGAAAGCCTGCCGGGGAGCTGTTTTTT,TRBV11-3,TRBJ2-2,-,-
CASSLGGPYEQYF,TGCGCCAGCAGCTTGGGGGGACCCTACGAGCAGTACTTC,TRBV5-1,TRBJ2-7,-,-
CASSPLEQGNTEAFF,TGTGCCAGCTCACCATTAGAACAGGGGAACACTGAAGCTTTCTTT,TRBV18,TRBJ1-1,-,-
CASSTRSSYNEQFF,TGTGCCAGCAGCACTAGGAGCTCCTACAATGAGCAGTTCTTC,TRBV27,TRBJ2-1,-,few
CASSNRDRVQETQYF,TGCGCCAGCAGCAACCGGGACAGGGTACAGGAGACCCAGTACTTC,TRBV5-1,TRBJ2-5,TRBD1,once
CASSPRRDEKLFF,TGTGCCAGCTCACCACGGAGAGATGAAAAACTGTTTTTT,TRBV18,TRBJ1-4,-,-
CASSDGKVTYGYTF,TGTGCCAGCAGTGACGGTAAGGTCACCTATGGCTACACCTTC,TRBV6-1,TRBJ1-2,-,-
CASRTMTGTREDF,TGTGCCAGCAGAACTATGACCGGAACAAGGGAGGATTTT,TRBV6-5,TRBJ1-5,-,-
CASSQVSGGGYTF,TGTGCCAGCAGCCAAGTCTCCGGTGGCGGCTACACCTTC,TRBV6-5,TRBJ1-2,-,-
CASSTAGLAGGLEQYF,TGTGCCAGTAGCACCGCCGGACTAGCGGGAGGCCTCGAGCAGTACTTC,TRBV19,TRBJ2-7,TRBD2,-
CASSIAQGYTGELFF,TGCGCCAGCAGCATAGCCCAGGGTTACACCGGGGAGCTGTTTTTT,TRBV5-1,TRBJ2-2,-,-